The entry below gives a single T cell receptor (beta chain) sequence along with its context. The data stem from a study of blood T cell repertoires in COVID-19. Study-level information: Samples came from the United States, Italy and Spain, spanning acute and convalescent COVID-19. T cells, B-cell-depleted T cells, or PBMCs provided the cDNA or gDNA that served as material.

Germline V CDR1 and CDR2: SGHRS, YFSETQ. Trimming shortened V by 4 bases and J by 5 bases, and 15 bases separated the two germline ends. There are 14 residues in the CDR3. Original handling: By means of reference gene primer amplification, nucleated cell counts were estimated. Sequenced by immunoSEQ multiplex PCR; TCRdb stores in-frame clones only, minus some. From that table come the V and J calls and clone size; the DNA was used to work out D and trimming. The profile shows more than 35,000 clones, roughly 85% of them singletons. Sequenced sample: peripheral blood. The TCR comes from a human donor in a cohort sampled during active COVID-19. The V gene is TRBV5-1, the J gene TRBJ1-1, with a tentative D call TRBD1 (5 bases). The CDR3 spells CASSIQGTGTEAFF. In nucleotides, the CDR3 is TGCGCCAGCAGCATCCAGGGAACAGGTACTGAAGCTTTCTTT.